This T cell receptor (beta chain) was sequenced in a study of blood T cell repertoires in COVID-19. Background on the study: The analysed material was cDNA or gDNA that came from T cells, B-cell-depleted T cells, or PBMCs.

V shed 5 bases and J shed 4 bases, with 7 bases lying between them. This CDR3 comprises 12 residues. The germline CDR1 and CDR2 sequences are LGHDT and YNNKEL (reference sequence). Authors' analysis steps: The authors estimated nucleated cell counts from reference gene primer amplification. TCRdb keeps only in-frame clones here, not all; method: immunoSEQ multiplex PCR. Clonal size and the V and J genes are those of that table, whereas D and trimming came from the DNA. The sample yields roughly 150,000 clones, about 87% seen once. The sequence derives from a man at least 80 years old with acute or convalescent COVID-19. Sequencing was done on a sample of peripheral blood. This chain links TRBV3-1 (or the pseudogene TRBV3-2) with TRBJ2-3; the D is unclear. The chain's CDR3 is CASSSSSDTQYF. The CDR3 nucleotides read TGTGCCAGCAGCTCTAGTTCAGATACGCAGTATTTT.